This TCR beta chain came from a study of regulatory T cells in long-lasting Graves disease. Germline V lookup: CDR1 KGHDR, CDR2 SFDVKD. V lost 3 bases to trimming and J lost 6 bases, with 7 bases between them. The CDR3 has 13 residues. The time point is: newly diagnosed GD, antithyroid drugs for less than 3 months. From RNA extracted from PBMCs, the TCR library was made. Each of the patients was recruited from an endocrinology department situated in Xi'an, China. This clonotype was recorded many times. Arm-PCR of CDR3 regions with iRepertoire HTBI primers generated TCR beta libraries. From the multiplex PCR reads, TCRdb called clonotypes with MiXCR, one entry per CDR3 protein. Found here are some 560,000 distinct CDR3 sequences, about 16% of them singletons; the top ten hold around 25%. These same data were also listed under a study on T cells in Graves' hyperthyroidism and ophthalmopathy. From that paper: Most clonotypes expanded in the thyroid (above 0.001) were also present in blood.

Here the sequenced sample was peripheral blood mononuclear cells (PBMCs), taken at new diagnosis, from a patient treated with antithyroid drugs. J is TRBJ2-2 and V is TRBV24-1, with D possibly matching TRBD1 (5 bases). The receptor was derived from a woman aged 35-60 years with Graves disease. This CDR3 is CATSDPRAGELFF. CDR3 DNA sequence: TGTGCCACCAGTGATCCCAGGGCCGGGGAGCTGTTTTTT.